This T cell receptor beta chain was found in a study of blood T cell repertoires in COVID-19. CDR3 length: 13 residues. V dropped 5 bases and J dropped 1 base, with 8 bases sitting between them. This clone was counted between two and nine times. TCRdb's table, derived via immunoSEQ multiplex PCR, lists solely in-frame clones and lacks some. There are some 200,000 clones in the sample; around 81% occur only once, and around 0.93% lies in the top ten. The chain joins TRBV12-3 or TRBV12-4 to TRBJ1-1, with D uncertain. The TCR sequence derives from a man aged 55-75 years with COVID-19, enrolled during active disease. The sample taken for sequencing was peripheral blood. The CDR3 sequence: CASSVEGNTEAFF. In nucleotides, the CDR3 is TGTGCCAGCAGTGTCGAGGGGAACACTGAAGCTTTCTTT.